This TCR beta chain was obtained from a study of identical twins' blood T cells. The V gene's germline CDR1 is LGHDT and CDR2 YNNKEL (reference sequence). This CDR3 has 13 amino acids. V lost 3 bases and J 4 bases, leaving 9 bases between the germline ends. Authors' processing steps: Per-library CDR3 reads ranged about 2 to 4 million; clonotypes, ~85,000 to ~550,000. Each CDR3 protein is one row after TCRdb ran MiXCR on the 5' RACE reads. TCRdb's processing, not the authors', yielded these V and J calls. Among 300,000 to 450,000 distinct CDR3 sequences listed, about 28% were seen once. The chain links TRBV3-1 to TRBJ1-2; D gene uncertain. Sequencing input: PBMCs. This TCR derives from a woman aged 18-55 years in good health. The CDR3 nucleotides are TGTGCCAGCAGCCAGGCCCAAGGCTATGGCTACACCTTC. Its protein is CASSQAQGYGYTF.